This T cell receptor beta chain is from a study of T cell clusters in autoimmune cytopenias. Study findings and constraints: Healthy donors had approximately 2.9-fold more exclusive TRB clusters than active autoimmune hepatitis patients. A dominant lymphoma-associated repertoire apparently masked the cluster-lack signature in secondary cytopenia versus chronic lymphocytic leukemia.

From germline, CDR1 is KGHSH and CDR2 LQKENI. The CDR3 spans 15 residues. Judged by frequency, this clonotype is medium-sized. What it binds is not known. TRB was amplified from about 270 ng of peripheral blood genomic DNA per sample. TRB rearrangements were amplified by touch-down multiplex PCR with mixed TRB-A/B primers. Following a re-call of the multiplex PCR reads, TCRdb has one entry per CDR3 protein and lacks DNA. Its listing shows some 5,000 distinct CDR3 sequences. The sample consisted of peripheral blood. The TCR sequence derives from a human donor with an autoimmune cytopenia or autoimmune hepatitis (not recorded which). V and J are TRBV18 and TRBJ1-2. The CDR3 loop reads CASSPPSVSGYGYTF.